These T cell receptor beta chains were read from a single sample in a study of blood T cells in healthy people across ages. TCRdb ran MiXCR on the 5' RACE reads and lists one entry per CDR3 protein. Here the sample spans about 640,000 distinct CDR3 sequences, around three fifths being singletons. Sequencing input: blood. The receptors here all came from a man aged 55 to 70 in good health. The conserved cysteine and the conserved F or W are not part of the CDR3 here. Where a row states a size, it is once, few, many or the class of an expanded clone; other rows omit it.

v_call: TRBV11-2
clone_size: few
cdr3_aa: ASSDRGGTLAF

v_call: TRBV28
clone_size: few
cdr3_aa: ASSLDRFGYT

v_call: TRBV9
clone_size: NA
cdr3_aa: ASNPGQAQETQY

v_call: TRBV20-1
clone_size: many
cdr3_aa: SARTTGAWAEAF

v_call: TRBV9
clone_size: NA
cdr3_aa: ASSVAVGQGNGEKLF

v_call: TRBV12-3/TRBV12-4
clone_size: NA
cdr3_aa: ASTLLGMTYEQY

v_call: TRBV4-1
clone_size: NA
cdr3_aa: ASSQESGVGGYT

v_call: TRBV7-8
clone_size: NA
cdr3_aa: ASSSPQWGNTEAF

v_call: TRBV20-1
clone_size: NA
cdr3_aa: SATVIETRAYNEQF

v_call: TRBV21-1
clone_size: NA
cdr3_aa: ASSKYSNQPQH

v_call: TRBV6-5
clone_size: NA
cdr3_aa: ASSYGGLSEKLF

v_call: TRBV5-1
clone_size: once
cdr3_aa: ASSLGPDGDNNEQF

v_call: TRBV4-1
clone_size: few
cdr3_aa: ASSQGGRDNEQF

v_call: TRBV10-3
clone_size: NA
cdr3_aa: AISEVVGRPNTIY

v_call: TRBV5-1
clone_size: once
cdr3_aa: ASRLGQENQPQH

v_call: TRBV5-1
clone_size: NA
cdr3_aa: ASSLAFLGGNEQF

v_call: TRBV4-2
clone_size: NA
cdr3_aa: ASSQASGQAEGYGYT

v_call: TRBV5-8
clone_size: NA
cdr3_aa: ASSFLLAKETQY

v_call: TRBV6-5
clone_size: NA
cdr3_aa: ASSYSRTVSYEQY

v_call: TRBV6-2/TRBV6-3
clone_size: NA
cdr3_aa: ASSRQGDNEQF

v_call: TRBV14
clone_size: NA
cdr3_aa: ASSLMSGQIYNEQY

v_call: TRBV20-1
clone_size: NA
cdr3_aa: SPRQDGNYGYT

v_call: TRBV27
clone_size: few
cdr3_aa: ASSSIGGGRTQY

v_call: TRBV6-5
clone_size: NA
cdr3_aa: ASSSAGTGKNEKLF

v_call: TRBV7-9
clone_size: NA
cdr3_aa: ASSADTNLAKNIQY

v_call: TRBV5-1
clone_size: few
cdr3_aa: ASSLSTSGGHEQF

v_call: TRBV5-1
clone_size: NA
cdr3_aa: ASSVQGGGYGYT

v_call: TRBV29-1
clone_size: NA
cdr3_aa: SGTVGSSYNEQF

v_call: TRBV20-1
clone_size: NA
cdr3_aa: SAIPSDRVSDTQY

v_call: TRBV2
clone_size: NA
cdr3_aa: ASDRESHEQY

v_call: TRBV7-2
clone_size: NA
cdr3_aa: ASSQPRRSGSYNEQF

v_call: TRBV6-1
clone_size: NA
cdr3_aa: ASSEVRGAEDQY

v_call: TRBV10-2
clone_size: NA
cdr3_aa: ASSDQGSYQETQY

v_call: TRBV9
clone_size: NA
cdr3_aa: ASSVLGGGNTDTQY

v_call: TRBV10-3
clone_size: NA
cdr3_aa: AISAGAGYT

v_call: TRBV29-1
clone_size: few
cdr3_aa: SVEEAGGAAQF

v_call: TRBV2
clone_size: NA
cdr3_aa: ASCPTFYSNQPQH

v_call: TRBV20-1
clone_size: NA
cdr3_aa: SAPRTGIYGYT

v_call: TRBV29-1
clone_size: NA
cdr3_aa: SVERTGDTEAF

v_call: TRBV18
clone_size: NA
cdr3_aa: ASSPPEAYGYT

v_call: TRBV20-1
clone_size: NA
cdr3_aa: SASRIRGQSSYNSPLH

v_call: TRBV7-2
clone_size: NA
cdr3_aa: ASSLRTGFTDTQY

v_call: TRBV10-3
clone_size: NA
cdr3_aa: AISENGQGGEQY

v_call: TRBV19
clone_size: NA
cdr3_aa: ASSRAAGYNEQF

v_call: TRBV7-2
clone_size: NA
cdr3_aa: ASSLEGTRMTEAF

v_call: TRBV12-3/TRBV12-4
clone_size: few
cdr3_aa: ATSKSGGATEQF

v_call: TRBV29-1
clone_size: NA
cdr3_aa: SAYPKDTGVYGYT